The 23 T cell receptor beta chains presented below share a single source sample, sequenced in a study of blood T cell repertoires in COVID-19 (dated by TCRdb to about 2020). The library was produced with the immunoSEQ multiplex PCR assay. TCRdb carries this immuneACCESS record with in-frame sequences only. Its versions omit some clonotypes, under half of them owing to an unresolved V gene in the studies checked, with the rest unexplained. This sample comprises around 180,000 clones, around 89% of them detected only once. About 4.5% of the sample goes to the ten largest clones. The sequenced sample was peripheral blood. The receptors stem from a human donor in a cohort sampled during active COVID-19.

This sequence joins TRBV5-1 and TRBJ2-7; 8 positions match TRBD2. In germline, CDR1 is SGHRS, CDR2 YFSETQ. Germline trimming cut 4 bases from V and 3 bases from J; bases unmatched to any gene: 12. The CDR3 contains 16 residues. In DNA form, the CDR3 reads TGCGCCAGCAGCCCGGGGCGGGGGGCGCAGATCTACGAGCAGTACTTC. It yields the protein CASSPGRGAQIYEQYF.

The chain has TRBV18 and TRBJ2-3; 11 bases line up with TRBD2. Germline values: CDR1 KGHSH, CDR2 LQKENI. CDR3 length: 15 residues. Unmatched junction bases numbered 1, after V lost 4 bases and J lost 1 base. The CDR3 is CASSLLAGGTDTQYF. CDR3 DNA: TGTGCCAGCTCACTACTAGCGGGGGGCACAGATACGCAGTATTTT. The full variable domain, rest sourced from reference TRBV18 and TRBJ2-3, is NAGVMQNPRHLVRRRGQEARLRCSPMKGHSHVYWYRQLPEEGLKFMVYLQKENIIDESGMPKERFSAEFPKEGPSILRIQQVVRGDSAAYFCASSLLAGGTDTQYFGPGTRLTVL.

This chain uses TRBV5-1 with TRBJ2-3; 11 bases line up with TRBD2. V shed 7 bases and J 3 bases; nucleotides not matched to a gene: 10. From germline, CDR1 is SGHRS and CDR2 YFSETQ. This CDR3 contains 16 residues. The CDR3 is CASGAQTSGITDTQYF. CDR3 DNA: TGCGCCAGCGGGGCCCAGACTAGCGGGATTACAGATACGCAGTATTTT.

The V call is TRBV19, the J call TRBJ2-2; TRBD1 aligns across 10 bases. Trimming took 5 bases from V and 7 from J; bases not matched to a gene: 4. From germline, CDR1 is LNHDA and CDR2 SQIVND (reference sequence). This CDR3 comprises 14 residues. The CDR3 region has the DNA TGTGCCAGTAGTCTGGGACAGGGGTTCGGGGAGCTGTTTTTT. Protein sequence: CASSLGQGFGELFF.

For this clone: This sample also contains other DNA sequences that code for the same CDR3. This sequence joins TRBV18 and TRBJ1-1, with D possibly being TRBD1 (5 bases). The CDR3 spans 15 residues. Between the trimmed V and J ends, which lost 2 bases and 0 bases, there was a span of 10 bases. Germline CDR1 reads KGHSH; CDR2 reads LQKENI. This CDR3 reads CASSPSQGMNTEAFF. The CDR3 DNA reads TGTGCCAGCTCACCATCTCAGGGAATGAACACTGAAGCTTTCTTT.

This clone was picked up one time. This chain connects TRBV5-1 to TRBJ2-2; D call uncertain. V was clipped by 2 bases and J by 0 bases, with 5 bases between them. Germline V gene sequence: CDR1 SGHRS, CDR2 YFSETQ. This CDR3 is built from 14 residues. The CDR3 DNA is TGCGCCAGCAGCTTTTCTGCGAACACCGGGGAGCTGTTTTTT. Its protein product is CASSFSANTGELFF.

This chain links TRBV5-1 with TRBJ2-7; TRBD1 matches at 11 bases. Trimming removed 1 base from V and 1 base from J; junction bases left unmatched: 4. CDR3 length equals 16 residues. Germline V gene sequence: CDR1 SGHRS, CDR2 YFSETQ. CDR3 sequence: CASSLSGTGGSYEQYF. The CDR3 DNA follows: TGCGCCAGCAGCTTGTCCGGGACAGGGGGTTCCTACGAGCAGTACTTC.

The chain carries TRBV6-5 and TRBJ2-7; D is possibly TRBD2 (5 bases). This CDR3 is built from 14 residues. Per germline, CDR1 MNHEY and CDR2 SVGAGI. Trimming stripped 1 base from V and 0 bases from J, with 7 bases between. Written as DNA, the CDR3 is TGTGCCAGCAGTTACTTGGGAGCCTCCTACGAGCAGTACTTC. The encoded protein is CASSYLGASYEQYF.

A few counts support this clone. This chain joins TRBV9 and TRBJ2-7; D is unclear. The CDR3 has 15 amino acids. Germline lookup yields CDR1 SGDLS and CDR2 YYNGEE. V was clipped by 0 bases and J by 5 bases, with 15 bases between them. CDR3 coding DNA: TGTGCCAGCAGCGTAGTTGCCCCTAACCCCGACGAGCAGTACTTC. Its translation is CASSVVAPNPDEQYF.

The rearrangement joins TRBV3-1 (or the pseudogene TRBV3-2) to TRBJ1-2, with 9 bases aligning to TRBD1. Germline V gives CDR1 LGHDT, CDR2 YNNKEL (reference sequence). V shed 1 base, J shed 6 bases, and the junction held 6 bases outside the gene matches. CDR3 length equals 15 residues. The CDR3 bases are TGTGCCAGCAGCCAAGCCGTTAGGACAGGGGATGGCTACACCTTC. Amino acid sequence: CASSQAVRTGDGYTF.

The V call is TRBV5-6, the J call TRBJ2-7, with 8 bases aligning to TRBD1. CDR1 and CDR2 from the germline V gene are SGHDT and YYEEEE. Trimming took 1 base from V and 2 from J; bases not matched to a gene: 5. This CDR3 region has 15 residues. The CDR3 spells CASSLSSGGPYEQYF. CDR3 coding DNA: TGTGCCAGCAGCTTGTCTTCAGGGGGCCCCTACGAGCAGTACTTC.

This clone was seen a few times. V gene TRBV24-1 combines with J gene TRBJ2-1; 7 nucleotides agree with TRBD1. Germline V gene sequence: CDR1 KGHDR, CDR2 SFDVKD. J was trimmed by 6 bases and V by 3 bases; bases with no gene match: 13. This CDR3 is 17 amino acids long. CDR3 coding DNA: TGTGCCACCAGTGATACTATACCGGGACAGAGTAGCAATGAGCAGTTCTTC. Amino acid sequence: CATSDTIPGQSSNEQFF.

This chain connects TRBV21-1 to TRBJ2-1; the listed D gene, TRBD2, was not tested against the DNA. TRBV21-1 is assigned pseudogene status. The CDR3 is made up of 15 amino acids. CDR3 bases: TGTGCCAGCAGCAAAGAACTTAATGATGGAGATGAGCAGTTCTTC. Translating gives CASSKELNDGDEQFF.

The chain is built from TRBV6-5 and TRBJ1-1, with 7 nucleotides matching TRBD1. The germline V gene encodes CDR1 MNHEY and CDR2 SVGAGI. This CDR3 is built from 15 residues. V lost 0 bases and J lost 3; bases outside the gene matches: 4. The CDR3 DNA follows: TGTGCCAGCAGTTACTCGAACAGGGGAGACACTGAAGCTTTCTTT. As protein: CASSYSNRGDTEAFF.

This rearrangement joins TRBV11-1 to TRBJ2-1; 8 positions match TRBD2. V was clipped by 2 bases and J by 4 bases; unmatched bases: 7. CDR3 size: 16 residues. CDR1 is SGHAT and CDR2 is FQDESV in the germline V gene (reference sequence). CDR3 protein: CASSLSPAGAYNEQFF. The CDR3 coding sequence is TGTGCCAGCAGCTTAAGTCCAGCGGGGGCGTACAATGAGCAGTTCTTC. The whole variable domain, filled in from reference TRBV11-1 and TRBJ2-1, reads EAEVAQSPRYKITEKSQAVAFWCDPISGHATLYWYRQILGQGPELLVQFQDESVVDDSQLPKDRFSAERLKGVDSTLKIQPAELGDSAMYLCASSLSPAGAYNEQFFGPGTRLTVL.

The chain couples TRBV9 to TRBJ2-1, with TRBD2 matching 9 bases. Unmatched junction bases numbered 9, after V lost 4 bases and J lost 4 bases. Germline V lookup: CDR1 SGDLS, CDR2 YYNGEE. This CDR3 has 16 residues. CDR3 amino acids: CASSPSGTSRYNEQFF. Here the CDR3 DNA reads TGTGCCAGCAGCCCTTCCGGGACTAGCAGATACAATGAGCAGTTCTTC.

This chain links TRBV6-1 with TRBJ1-1; D is ambiguous. The CDR3 has 13 amino acids. Trimming pared 2 bases from V and 5 bases from J, leaving 9 bases between. In germline, CDR1 is MNHNS, CDR2 SASEGT. The CDR3 sequence: CASSEQRKTEAFF. As DNA, the CDR3 is TGTGCCAGCAGTGAACAGCGGAAGACTGAAGCTTTCTTT.

The chain recombines TRBV5-3 with TRBJ1-5, with D unresolved. TRBV5-3 is an ORF, and what it does is uncertain. The CDR3 length is 16 residues. Trimming took off 4 bases at V and 5 bases at J, with 19 bases between the two ends. The CDR3 nucleotides are TGTGCCAGAAGCCCCCGACTCACACCTATTTATCAGCCCCAGCATTTT. Translation: CARSPRLTPIYQPQHF.

This chain joins TRBV6-6 and TRBJ2-1; the match to TRBD1 covers 7 bases. Per the germline V gene, CDR1 is MNHNY and CDR2 is SVGAGI (reference sequence). The length of the CDR3 is 16 residues. The ends lost 5 bases at V and 4 bases at J; junction bases unmatched: 11. The CDR3 sequence: CASSRWGQSTYNEQFF. In nucleotides, the CDR3 is TGTGCCAGCAGTCGATGGGGACAGAGCACATACAATGAGCAGTTCTTC.

The rearrangement links TRBV6-6 to TRBJ2-7; TRBD1 aligns across 7 bases. The CDR3 runs to 16 residues. J was trimmed by 2 bases and V by 2 bases; bases with no gene match: 9. Looked up from germline, CDR1 is MNHNY and CDR2 is SVGAGI (reference sequence). The CDR3 reads CASSYPGQVGTYEQYF. DNA of the CDR3: TGTGCCAGCAGTTACCCCGGACAGGTGGGGACCTACGAGCAGTACTTC.

The chain couples TRBV30 to TRBJ1-3; tentatively, D is TRBD1 (5 bases). V lost 2 bases, J lost 8 bases, and 10 bases lay in between. The CDR3 has 12 amino acids. CDR1 and CDR2 (germline): GTSNPN, SVGIG (reference sequence). The CDR3 reads CAWSSGGDTIYF. The CDR3 region has the DNA TGTGCCTGGAGTTCGGGAGGGGACACCATATATTTT.

The CDR3 DNA reads TGCGCCAGCAGCCACAGGACAGCGAACACTGAAGCTTTCTTT. It codes for CASSHRTANTEAFF. The genes are TRBV4-1 and TRBJ1-1; perhaps TRBD1 as D (6 bases). Trimming shortened V by 3 bases and J by 1 base, and 9 bases separated the two germline ends. Germline values: CDR1 MGHRA, CDR2 YSYEKL. This CDR3 has 14 amino acids.

This sequence joins TRBV9 and TRBJ1-1; 9 bases align to TRBD1. The CDR3 spans 15 residues. The V segment lost 1 base and the J segment 4 bases; nucleotides outside the gene matches: 5. Germline CDR1 reads SGDLS; CDR2 reads YYNGEE. The CDR3 here is CASSVLGQGSTEAFF. In DNA form, the CDR3 reads TGTGCCAGCAGCGTACTTGGACAGGGGAGCACTGAAGCTTTCTTT. The whole variable domain, remainder taken from reference TRBV9 and TRBJ1-1, is DSGVTQTPKHLITATGQRVTLRCSPRSGDLSVYWYQQSLDQGLQFLIQYYNGEERAKGNILERFSAQQFPDLHSELNLSSLELGDSALYFCASSVLGQGSTEAFFGQGTRLTVV.